The source of this T cell receptor (beta chain) is a study of control samples from healthy donors and cancer patients. TCRdb keeps only in-frame clones here, not all; method: immunoSEQ multiplex PCR. The sample consists of about 59,000 clones, roughly 90% of them appearing once. V gave up 1 base and J gave up 0 bases; unmatched junction bases: 18. The CDR3 consists of 20 residues. CDR1 SGHVS and CDR2 FQNEAQ come from the germline V gene. The receptor was derived from a man aged 40-50 years with colorectal cancer. This chain uses TRBV7-8 with TRBJ2-7, with 7 bases matching TRBD2. The sequenced sample consisted of PBMCs. CDR3 region: CASSLDRGVPTSMSSYEQYF. DNA for the CDR3: TGTGCCAGCAGCTTAGATCGGGGGGTACCGACGTCAATGAGCTCCTACGAGCAGTACTTC. Drawing the rest from reference TRBV7-8 and TRBJ2-7, the complete variable domain is GAGVSQSPRYKVAKRGQDVALRCDPISGHVSLFWYQQALGQGPEFLTYFQNEAQLDKSGLPSDRFFAERPEGSVSTLKIQRTQQEDSAVYLCASSLDRGVPTSMSSYEQYFGPGTRLTVT.